A selection of T cell receptor beta chains follows, all from one sample in a study of blood T cell repertoires in COVID-19. This table comes from immunoSEQ multiplex PCR, and its TCRdb copy is limited to in-frame clones, with some not included. The sample carries roughly 150,000 clones, just under 80% recorded once. Sequenced: peripheral blood. These receptors were taken from a woman at least 80 years old with acute or convalescent COVID-19. Each CDR3 is given with its conserved first and last residue. Fields, in order: V gene, J gene, clone size, D gene, CDR3 protein, CDR3 DNA. A D gene is named only where the DNA matches it firmly. Clone size is given for some rows only: seen once, a few or many times, or a class if the clone is expanded.

TRBV3-1/TRBV3-2	TRBJ1-6	NA	NA	CASSQDLPNSPLHF	TGTGCCAGCAGCCAAGATCTTCCGAATTCACCCCTCCACTTT
TRBV2	TRBJ2-7	NA	TRBD1	CASSRSDRGISYEQYF	TGTGCCAGCAGTAGATCGGACAGGGGTATCTCCTACGAGCAGTACTTC
TRBV5-1	TRBJ1-1	NA	NA	CASSPYGGNTEAFF	TGCGCCAGCAGCCCGTACGGGGGAAACACTGAAGCTTTCTTT
TRBV10-1	TRBJ2-7	NA	NA	CASSGPGSSSPYEQYF	TGCGCCAGCAGTGGTCCCGGGAGTTCTTCCCCCTACGAGCAGTACTTC
TRBV7-6	TRBJ2-1	NA	TRBD2	CASSLTSGILKDHNEQFF	TGTGCCAGCAGCTTGACTAGCGGGATCCTAAAGGACCACAATGAGCAGTTCTTC
TRBV7-8	TRBJ2-7	few	TRBD2	CASSSGGVLAYEQYF	TGTGCCAGCAGCTCCGGGGGGGTTCTAGCGTACGAGCAGTACTTC
TRBV6-5	TRBJ2-1	NA	NA	CASVRGSSYNEQFF	TGTGCCAGCGTACGGGGGAGCTCCTACAATGAGCAGTTCTTC
TRBV7-9	TRBJ1-2	NA	TRBD1	CASSLFLDRGLGYTF	TGTGCCAGCAGCTTATTCCTGGACAGGGGGCTTGGCTACACCTTC
TRBV3-1/TRBV3-2	TRBJ2-7	few	NA	CASSRQGNYEQYF	TGTGCCAGCAGCCGGCAGGGAAACTACGAGCAGTACTTC
TRBV18	TRBJ1-2	NA	TRBD1	CASSPQGAGPLGYYGYTF	TGTGCCAGCTCACCACAGGGGGCAGGGCCACTTGGGTACTATGGCTACACCTTC
TRBV5-1	TRBJ2-5	NA	TRBD1	CASSSPGQGKTQYF	TGCGCCAGCAGCTCCCCGGGACAGGGGAAGACCCAGTACTTC
TRBV11-2	TRBJ1-4	NA	NA	CASSSPAPGATNEKLFF	TGTGCCAGCAGCTCCCCTGCCCCAGGTGCAACTAATGAAAAACTGTTTTTT
TRBV19	TRBJ2-7	NA	NA	CASSSRTVPYEQYF	TGTGCCAGTAGTAGCCGGACAGTTCCCTACGAGCAGTACTTC
TRBV30	TRBJ1-5	NA	NA	CAWSVRGGPQPQHF	TGTGCCTGGAGTGTAAGGGGGGGGCCTCAGCCCCAGCATTTT
TRBV5-1	TRBJ2-1	once	NA	CASSPLLVNNNEQFF	TGCGCCAGCAGCCCCCTCCTGGTGAACAACAATGAGCAGTTCTTC
TRBV28	TRBJ1-5	NA	NA	CASRGAGEGQPQHF	TGTGCCAGCAGGGGCGCAGGGGAAGGTCAGCCCCAGCATTTT
TRBV6-5	TRBJ1-1	NA	NA	CASRDSPPWNTEAFF	TGTGCCAGCAGGGACAGCCCCCCTTGGAACACTGAAGCTTTCTTT
TRBV5-6	TRBJ1-5	NA	NA	CASSLRGGNQPQHF	TGTGCCAGCAGCTTGAGGGGGGGGAATCAGCCCCAGCATTTT
TRBV7-6	TRBJ2-2	NA	NA	CASSLGRSNTGELFF	TGTGCCAGCAGCTTAGGGCGGAGCAACACCGGGGAGCTGTTTTTT
TRBV6-5	TRBJ1-6	NA	NA	CASSYNSLRQNSPLHF	TGTGCCAGCAGTTACAACAGTCTGCGCCAAAATTCACCCCTCCACTTT
TRBV5-1	TRBJ1-1	NA	TRBD1	CASSGTGAHTEAFF	TGCGCCAGCAGCGGGACAGGGGCGCACACTGAAGCTTTCTTT
TRBV28	TRBJ2-7	NA	NA	CASTSPAEPSYEQYF	TGTGCCAGCACCTCCCCGGCGGAACCCTCCTACGAGCAGTACTTC
TRBV28	TRBJ1-1	NA	TRBD1	CASSSRGQGYTEAFF	TGTGCCAGCAGTAGCCGGGGACAGGGGTACACTGAAGCTTTCTTT
TRBV6-5	TRBJ2-7	NA	TRBD1	CASNPGGPTYEQYF	TGTGCCAGCAACCCAGGGGGCCCCACCTACGAGCAGTACTTC
TRBV28	TRBJ2-5	NA	TRBD2	CASSPGSGNLEETQYF	TGTGCCAGCAGCCCCGGCAGCGGGAATCTGGAAGAGACCCAGTACTTC
TRBV27	TRBJ1-2	few	TRBD1	CASQITGQGAYGYTF	TGTGCCAGCCAAATTACGGGACAGGGGGCGTATGGCTACACCTTC
TRBV6-5	TRBJ1-4	NA	TRBD1	CASSLDRTYEKLFF	TGTGCCAGCAGTTTGGACAGGACGTACGAAAAACTGTTTTTT
TRBV29-1	TRBJ2-5	NA	NA	CSVEYTGGVPMAQYF	TGCAGCGTTGAATATACCGGGGGTGTCCCGATGGCCCAGTACTTC
TRBV5-1	TRBJ1-5	NA	NA	CASSKDGDIQPQHF	TGCGCCAGCAGCAAAGACGGGGACATCCAACCCCAGCATTTT
TRBV24-1	TRBJ1-1	NA	TRBD1	CATSDSGTGNTEAFF	TGTGCCACCAGTGATTCGGGGACAGGGAACACTGAAGCTTTCTTT
TRBV5-1	TRBJ2-2	NA	NA	CASSLNLLNTGELFF	TGCGCCAGCAGCTTGAATCTGCTAAACACCGGGGAGCTGTTTTTT
TRBV27	TRBJ2-7	NA	TRBD2	CASKKLASSYEQYF	TGTGCCAGCAAAAAACTAGCGAGCAGTTACGAGCAGTACTTC
TRBV4-1	TRBJ2-5	NA	TRBD2	CASSQDRSSGETQYF	TGCGCCAGCAGCCAAGATCGTTCTAGCGGGGAGACCCAGTACTTC
TRBV30	TRBJ2-1	NA	TRBD2	CAWMSGVEQFF	TGTGCCTGGATGAGCGGGGTTGAGCAGTTCTTC
TRBV19	TRBJ1-2	NA	NA	CASSPSDRTFYGYTF	TGTGCCAGTAGTCCTTCTGACAGGACCTTCTATGGCTACACCTTC
TRBV28	TRBJ1-1	NA	NA	CASRYNLLGEAFF	TGTGCCAGCAGGTACAATCTCCTAGGCGAAGCTTTCTTT
TRBV18	TRBJ2-7	NA	TRBD2	CASSPLAGPSSYEQYF	TGTGCCAGCTCACCACTAGCGGGACCTAGCTCCTACGAGCAGTACTTC
TRBV7-2	TRBJ2-3	NA	TRBD2	CASSPSGGADTQYF	TGTGCCAGCAGCCCTAGCGGGGGGGCAGATACGCAGTATTTT
TRBV28	TRBJ1-1	NA	TRBD1	CASSLFSGAGGTEAFF	TGTGCCAGCAGTCTATTCTCAGGGGCAGGGGGGACTGAAGCTTTCTTT
TRBV24-1	TRBJ2-7	NA	NA	CATSARGYEQYF	TGTGCCACCAGTGCAAGGGGCTACGAGCAGTACTTC
TRBV12-3/TRBV12-4	TRBJ1-5	NA	NA	CASRGQGQPQHF	TGTGCCAGCAGGGGCCAGGGACAGCCCCAGCATTTT
TRBV1	TRBJ1-2	NA	NA	CTSSPMPDYGYTF	TGCACCAGCAGCCCCATGCCAGACTATGGCTACACCTTC
TRBV13	TRBJ2-7	NA	NA	CASSLPDRNYEQYF	TGTGCCAGCAGCTTACCGGACAGAAACTACGAGCAGTACTTC
TRBV20-1	TRBJ1-1	few	NA	CSARYRSEAFF	TGCAGTGCTAGGTACAGAAGTGAAGCTTTCTTT
TRBV27	TRBJ1-6	NA	TRBD1	CASSRDRLDNSPLHF	TGTGCCAGCAGTCGGGACAGGTTAGATAATTCACCCCTCCACTTT
TRBV30	TRBJ2-7	NA	NA	CAWRFRVGPYEQYF	TGTGCCTGGAGATTCAGGGTGGGGCCCTACGAGCAGTACTTC
TRBV19	TRBJ2-1	once	TRBD2	CASSMRGTSVSYNEQFF	TGTGCCAGTAGTATGAGGGGGACTAGCGTCTCCTACAATGAGCAGTTCTTC
TRBV19	TRBJ1-6	NA	NA	CASSARGPRSPLHF	TGTGCCAGTAGTGCCAGGGGTCCCAGATCACCCCTCCACTTT
TRBV18	TRBJ1-1	NA	NA	CASSRRDTENTEAFF	TGTGCCAGCTCACGCCGGGACACCGAGAACACTGAAGCTTTCTTT
TRBV6-5	TRBJ1-4	NA	TRBD1	CASSSTGATNEKLFF	TGTGCCAGCAGTTCCACAGGGGCCACTAATGAAAAACTGTTTTTT
TRBV6-5	TRBJ2-7	few	NA	CASRKDSHEQYF	TGTGCCAGCAGGAAGGACAGCCACGAGCAGTACTTC
TRBV7-9	TRBJ1-3	NA	NA	CASSLNRVAGNTIYF	TGTGCCAGCAGCTTAAACAGGGTAGCGGGAAACACCATATATTTT